These T cell receptor beta chains were read from a single sample in a study of OX40 agonist ivuxolimab in advanced cancers. The protocol was immunoSEQ multiplex PCR, while the TCRdb copy is restricted to in-frame clones and leaves out a portion. The repertoire holds some 98,000 clones, 75% to 95% seen once, with roughly 0.33% in the top ten. The sample was CD4+ or CD8+ T cells sorted from blood, taken in a trial of the OX40 agonist ivuxolimab. The receptors here all came from an adult with an advanced solid tumor such as melanoma, head and neck, liver or kidney cancer. CDR3s include the opening cysteine and the closing phenylalanine or tryptophan.

V gene: TRBV7-2
CDR3 protein: CASSFKPGNTIYF

V gene: TRBV11-1
CDR3 protein: CASSLAVLQGNSSYEQYF

V gene: TRBV11-3
CDR3 protein: CASSLGNEQFF

V gene: TRBV11-2
CDR3 protein: CASSPRGLSYEQYF

V gene: TRBV2
CDR3 protein: CASSRDRVSTSGNTIYF

V gene: TRBV9
CDR3 protein: CASSPTPGYYEQYF

V gene: TRBV29-1
CDR3 protein: CSIRLAGGTDTQYF

V gene: TRBV11-2
CDR3 protein: CASSLERTDTQYF

V gene: TRBV9
CDR3 protein: CASSGTTGVETQYF

V gene: TRBV7-2
CDR3 protein: CASSLRQGSGGVSGETQYF

V gene: TRBV7-2
CDR3 protein: CASTTSGTGELFF

V gene: TRBV27
CDR3 protein: CASSSGVDSYNEQFF

V gene: TRBV19
CDR3 protein: CASTEAAGRGTDTQYF

V gene: TRBV18
CDR3 protein: CASSYRGLDEQFF

V gene: TRBV27
CDR3 protein: CASSLGSATNEKLFF

V gene: TRBV6-5
CDR3 protein: CASSSDRGRYEQYF

V gene: TRBV5-4
CDR3 protein: CASSDVGWGNTGELFF

V gene: TRBV28
CDR3 protein: CASSPWGTSGRYEQYF

V gene: TRBV19
CDR3 protein: CASSPRQGGEQYF

V gene: TRBV19
CDR3 protein: CASKRFGQGDFEQFF

V gene: TRBV9
CDR3 protein: CASSVGGDNYGYTF

V gene: TRBV5-1
CDR3 protein: CASSTSGAAGTDTQYF

V gene: TRBV4-3
CDR3 protein: CASSQLQGAMSGNTIYF

V gene: TRBV4-2
CDR3 protein: CASSQTRPGLTDTQYF

V gene: TRBV6-1
CDR3 protein: CASSRDYPYEQYF

V gene: TRBV5-1
CDR3 protein: CASSPGLAYNEQFF

V gene: TRBV5-4
CDR3 protein: CASRRDIHDTNEQFF

V gene: TRBV4-2
CDR3 protein: CASSHQIGQGTEQYF

V gene: TRBV19
CDR3 protein: CASREIAGLYNEQFF

V gene: TRBV19
CDR3 protein: CASSVFSGSSTGELFF